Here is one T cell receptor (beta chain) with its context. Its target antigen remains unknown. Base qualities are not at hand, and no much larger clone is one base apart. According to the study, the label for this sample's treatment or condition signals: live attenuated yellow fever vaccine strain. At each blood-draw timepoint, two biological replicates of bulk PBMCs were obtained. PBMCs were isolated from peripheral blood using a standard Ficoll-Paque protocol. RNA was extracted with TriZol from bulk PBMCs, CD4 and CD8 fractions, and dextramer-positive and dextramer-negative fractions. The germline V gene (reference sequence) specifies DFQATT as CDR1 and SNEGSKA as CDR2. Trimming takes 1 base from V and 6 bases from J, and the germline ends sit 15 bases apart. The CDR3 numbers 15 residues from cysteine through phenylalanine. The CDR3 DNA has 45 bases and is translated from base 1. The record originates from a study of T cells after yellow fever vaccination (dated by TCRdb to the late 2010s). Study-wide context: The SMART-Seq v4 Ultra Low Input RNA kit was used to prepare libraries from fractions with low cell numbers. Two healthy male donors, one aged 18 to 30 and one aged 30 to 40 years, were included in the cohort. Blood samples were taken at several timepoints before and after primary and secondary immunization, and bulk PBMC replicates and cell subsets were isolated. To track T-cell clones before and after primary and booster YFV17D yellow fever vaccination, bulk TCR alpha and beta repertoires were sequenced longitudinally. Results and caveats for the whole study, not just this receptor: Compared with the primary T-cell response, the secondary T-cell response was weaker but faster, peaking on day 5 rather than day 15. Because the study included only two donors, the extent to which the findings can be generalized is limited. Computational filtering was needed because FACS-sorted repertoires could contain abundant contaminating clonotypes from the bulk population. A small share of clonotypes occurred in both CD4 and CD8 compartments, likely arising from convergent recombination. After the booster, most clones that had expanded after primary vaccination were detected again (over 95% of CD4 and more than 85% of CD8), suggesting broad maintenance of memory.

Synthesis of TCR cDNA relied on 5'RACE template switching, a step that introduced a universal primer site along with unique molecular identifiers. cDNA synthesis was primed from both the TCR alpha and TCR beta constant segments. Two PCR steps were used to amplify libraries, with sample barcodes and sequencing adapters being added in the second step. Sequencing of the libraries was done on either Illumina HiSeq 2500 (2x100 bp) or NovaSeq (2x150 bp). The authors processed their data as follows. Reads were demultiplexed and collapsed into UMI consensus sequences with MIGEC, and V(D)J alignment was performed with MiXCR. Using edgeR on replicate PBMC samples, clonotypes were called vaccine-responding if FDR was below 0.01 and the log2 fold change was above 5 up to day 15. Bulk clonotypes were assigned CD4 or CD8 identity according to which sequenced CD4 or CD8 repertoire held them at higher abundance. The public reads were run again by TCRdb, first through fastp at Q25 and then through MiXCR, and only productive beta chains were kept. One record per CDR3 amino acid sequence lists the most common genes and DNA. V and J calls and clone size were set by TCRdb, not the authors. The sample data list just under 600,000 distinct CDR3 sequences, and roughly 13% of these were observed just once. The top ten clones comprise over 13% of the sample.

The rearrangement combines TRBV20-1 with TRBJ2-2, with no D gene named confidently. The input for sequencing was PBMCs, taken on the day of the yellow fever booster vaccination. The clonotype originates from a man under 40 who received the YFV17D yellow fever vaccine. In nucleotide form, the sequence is TGCAGTGCTAGAGTGGATTCCCGACGGGCCGGGGAGCTGTTTTTT. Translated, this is CSARVDSRRAGELFF.